The 26 T cell receptor beta chains listed next were all sequenced from one sample in a study of T cells in Graves' hyperthyroidism and ophthalmopathy. RNA transcripts provided the source from which TCR beta CDR3 regions were amplified. HTBI primers were the set used in a first-round RT-PCR of the TCR CDR3. TCRdb reprocessed the multiplex PCR reads with MiXCR, giving one entry per CDR3 protein. The sample holds some 150,000 distinct CDR3 sequences, approximately 20% seen once. Sequenced sample: blood. The receptors were sampled from a woman between 50 and 59 years old with Graves' hyperthyroidism that later progressed to Graves' ophthalmopathy.

The V and J genes are TRBV15 and TRBJ2-1, with a tentative D call TRBD1 (6 bases). Looked up from germline, CDR1 is LNHNV and CDR2 is YYDKDF (reference sequence). The CDR3 runs 14 residues. Trimming cost V 5 bases and J 7 bases, with 15 bases left between them. CDR3 sequence reads: CATSRDTHGNEQFF. CDR3 sequence (DNA): TGTGCCACCAGCCGGGACACCCATGGAAATGAGCAGTTCTTC. Variable domain in full (rest from reference TRBV15 and TRBJ2-1): DAMVIQNPRYQVTQFGKPVTLSCSQTLNHNVMYWYQQKSSQAPKLLFHYYDKDFNNEADTPDNFQSRRPNTSFCFLDIRSPGLGDTAMYLCATSRDTHGNEQFFGPGTRLTVL.

This clonotype was seen ten or more times. The J gene is TRBJ2-7, the V gene TRBV20-1; tentatively, D is TRBD2 (6 bases). Per germline, CDR1 DFQATT and CDR2 SNEGSKA (reference sequence). The V and J ends lost 5 bases and 0 bases respectively, with 17 bases between them. The CDR3 length is 15 residues. The CDR3 DNA follows: TGCAGTGCTCCAAAGGAATTGCGGGACTCCTACGAGCAGTACTTC. Protein: CSAPKELRDSYEQYF.

The chain recombines TRBV6-1 with TRBJ2-5, with TRBD1 identical over 9 bases. CDR1 is MNHNS and CDR2 is SASEGT in the germline V gene. V lost 6 bases to trimming and J lost 5 bases; unmatched junction nucleotides: 7. The CDR3 spans 14 residues. The CDR3, as DNA: TGTGCCAGCAGGGGGACAGGGATTGGGGAGACCCAGTACTTC. Encoded protein: CASRGTGIGETQYF.

In its sample, this clonotype was seen many times. The chain combines TRBV7-9 with TRBJ2-1, with 10 bases aligning to TRBD2. The V gene end was trimmed by 4 bases and the J gene end by 7 bases; junction bases not matched to a gene: 4. The CDR3 is made up of 14 amino acids. The germline V gene has CDR1 SEHNR and CDR2 FQNEAQ (reference sequence). The CDR3 here is CASSYPGLANEQFF. CDR3 DNA: TGTGCCAGCAGCTACCCGGGACTAGCGAATGAGCAGTTCTTC.

In its sample, this clonotype was seen many times. The chain is built from TRBV6-1 and TRBJ2-1; 10 bases line up with TRBD1. J gave up 0 bases and V 8 bases, and 22 bases lay outside the gene matches. The germline gives CDR1 MNHNS, CDR2 SASEGT. The CDR3 is 21 amino acids. Written as DNA, the CDR3 is TGTGCCAGCCAGGGACAGGGGAGAGGTCGGGGGCGACTGAGCTCCTACAATGAGCAGTTCTTC. It codes for CASQGQGRGRGRLSSYNEQFF.

This clonotype was recorded many times. The chain links TRBV28 to TRBJ2-4, with 8 bases lining up with TRBD1. Germline loops: CDR1 MDHEN, CDR2 SYDVKM. CDR3 length equals 19 residues. V shed 2 bases and J 1 base; nucleotides not matched to a gene: 13. CDR3 protein: CASSLDGDRLSMAKNIQYF. CDR3 coding DNA: TGTGCCAGCAGTTTAGATGGGGACAGGCTTTCCATGGCCAAAAACATTCAGTACTTC.

This clonotype was seen ten or more times. The rearrangement links TRBV7-8 to TRBJ2-2; TRBD1 or TRBD2 may be the D gene (5 bases each). With 4 bases removed from V and 4 bases from J, the gap between germline ends came to 13 bases. Germline CDR1 and CDR2: SGHVS and FQNEAQ. The CDR3 has 15 residues. The CDR3 loop is CASSSKGTTTGELFF. The CDR3, as DNA: TGTGCCAGCAGCTCAAAAGGGACCACCACCGGGGAGCTGTTTTTT. The variable domain in full, with the rest retrieved from reference TRBV7-8 and TRBJ2-2, is GAGVSQSPRYKVAKRGQDVALRCDPISGHVSLFWYQQALGQGPEFLTYFQNEAQLDKSGLPSDRFFAERPEGSVSTLKIQRTQQEDSAVYLCASSSKGTTTGELFFGEGSRLTVL.

The genes are TRBV29-1 and TRBJ1-2; D is perhaps TRBD1 (6 bases). In germline, CDR1 is SQVTM, CDR2 ANQGSEA. This CDR3 region has 12 residues. V lost 6 bases to trimming and J lost 8 bases, with 16 bases between them. The CDR3 DNA follows: TGCAGCGTATTACAGGGTGTGCAGGGCTACACCTTC. Translating it yields CSVLQGVQGYTF. Supplemented by reference TRBV29-1 and TRBJ1-2, the full variable domain reads SAVISQKPSRDICQRGTSLTIQCQVDSQVTMMFWYRQQPGQSLTLIATANQGSEATYESGFVIDKFPISRPNLTFSTLTVSNMSPEDSSIYLCSVLQGVQGYTFGSGTRLTVV.

This clonotype was found many times. This chain connects TRBV27 to TRBJ2-2; TRBD1 might be the D (5 bases). The germline V gene has CDR1 MNHEY and CDR2 SMNVEV (reference sequence). V gave up 0 bases and J gave up 1 base, with 9 bases separating them. CDR3 length: 16 residues. The CDR3 DNA reads as TGTGCCAGCAGTTTATCGATGCAGGGGAACACCGGGGAGCTGTTTTTT. Translation: CASSLSMQGNTGELFF.

The rearrangement joins TRBV28 to TRBJ1-5; D is perhaps TRBD1 (5 bases). Germline lookup yields CDR1 MDHEN and CDR2 SYDVKM. The CDR3 covers 15 residues. Trimming removed 1 base at V and 4 bases at J, with 11 bases between. The CDR3 loop is CASSLYPDRNQPQHF. In DNA form, the CDR3 reads TGTGCCAGCAGTTTATACCCCGACAGAAATCAGCCCCAGCATTTT.

This clonotype has only a few counts. The J gene is TRBJ2-7, the V gene TRBV29-1; tentative D call: TRBD2 (6 bases). The V gene's germline CDR1 is SQVTM and CDR2 ANQGSEA. CDR3 length: 14 residues. Trimming left V 1 base short and J 0 bases short, with 10 bases between. The CDR3 sequence: CSVEVVSGSYEQYF. CDR3 in DNA: TGCAGCGTTGAAGTAGTTAGCGGCTCCTACGAGCAGTACTTC.

The chain uses TRBV20-1 and TRBJ2-7; D gene unclear. The V end was cut by 7 bases, the J end by 6 bases, with 19 bases between. Germline values: CDR1 DFQATT, CDR2 SNEGSKA (reference sequence). This CDR3 comprises 13 residues. Here the CDR3 reads CSGATVRSGEQYF. CDR3 coding DNA: TGCAGTGGTGCGACGGTTAGGAGTGGCGAGCAGTACTTC.

This sequence joins TRBV10-3 and TRBJ1-2; 7 bases fit TRBD1. This CDR3 region has 16 residues. Unmatched junction bases numbered 11, after V lost 6 bases and J lost 1 base. CDR1 and CDR2 from the germline V gene are ENHRY and SYGVKD. CDR3 loop: CAIRPDRQGRNYGYTF. DNA of the CDR3: TGTGCCATCAGGCCAGACAGACAGGGTCGTAACTATGGCTACACCTTC.

V and J are TRBV27 and TRBJ1-1; TRBD1 matches at 10 bases. The CDR3 consists of 16 residues. The trim removed 2 bases at V and 1 base at J, leaving 4 bases unmatched. Germline V gene lookup returns CDR1 MNHEY and CDR2 SMNVEV (reference sequence). In nucleotides, the CDR3 is TGTGCCAGCAGTTTACGCGGACAGGGGGGGAACACTGAAGCTTTCTTT. It encodes CASSLRGQGGNTEAFF.

This clonotype was seen ten or more times. The CDR3 coding sequence is TGTGCCAGCAGTTTGTCCCTAATTGAGAGGGTGCAGTACTTC. Translating gives CASSLSLIERVQYF. The chain employs TRBV28 and TRBJ2-7; tentatively, D is TRBD2 (5 bases). This CDR3 spans 14 amino acids. The germline V and J ends were trimmed by 3 bases and 9 bases, with 18 bases remaining between them. Germline CDR1 is MDHEN and CDR2 is SYDVKM.

This clonotype has ten or more counts. The V call is TRBV12-3 or TRBV12-4, the J call TRBJ2-7, with D perhaps TRBD1 (5 bases). The CDR3 sequence is 13 residues long. Trimming pared 6 bases from V and 2 bases from J, leaving 11 bases between. DNA for the CDR3: TGTGCCAGCAGAATCGACAGTGCCTACGAGCAGTACTTC. It is translated as CASRIDSAYEQYF.

This clonotype was picked up a small number of times. The V and J genes are TRBV10-2 and TRBJ2-2, with a weak D call TRBD1 (5 bases). Germline V gene lookup returns CDR1 WSHSY and CDR2 SAAADI. The CDR3 runs 15 residues. V was clipped by 8 bases and J by 2 bases, with 15 bases between them. The CDR3 DNA is TGCGCCAGCCCGCAGGGCAAGGAAAACACCGGGGAGCTGTTTTTT. This sequence encodes CASPQGKENTGELFF.

This clonotype was seen only a few times. Here the CDR3 reads CASNRDGISGNTIYF. For the CDR3, the DNA is TGTGCCAGCAACAGGGACGGCATCTCTGGAAACACCATATATTTT. The chain links TRBV6-1 to TRBJ1-3, with D tentatively TRBD1 (6 bases). V lost 7 bases, J lost 0 bases, and 13 bases lay in between. The CDR3 extends over 15 amino acids. Germline V lookup: CDR1 MNHNS, CDR2 SASEGT.

The chain uses TRBV2 and TRBJ1-5; D unclear. Trimming pared 7 bases from V and 0 bases from J, leaving 13 bases between. The CDR3 loop spans 15 amino acids. Germline V lookup: CDR1 SNHLY, CDR2 FYNNEI. The CDR3 DNA reads as TGTGCCAGCATGGGAGATCTTTATAGCAATCAGCCCCAGCATTTT. Translated: CASMGDLYSNQPQHF.

In its sample, this clonotype was seen many times. The V and J genes are TRBV3-1 and TRBJ2-7; 9 bases agree with TRBD1. CDR3 length: 13 residues. V gave up 7 bases and J gave up 2 bases; unmatched junction bases: 3. Germline lookup yields CDR1 LGHDT and CDR2 YNNKEL (reference sequence). CDR3 protein: CASKGQGTYEQYF. CDR3 in DNA: TGTGCCAGCAAGGGACAGGGTACCTACGAGCAGTACTTC.

Only a few counts were recorded for this clonotype. The chain employs TRBV5-1 and TRBJ2-3; 7 bases agree with TRBD2. In germline, CDR1 is SGHRS, CDR2 YFSETQ. The CDR3 is made up of 14 amino acids. Trimming took 5 bases from V and 6 from J; bases not matched to a gene: 9. The CDR3 here is CASRWTSGGDTQYF. In DNA form, the CDR3 reads TGCGCCAGCAGGTGGACTAGTGGAGGGGATACGCAGTATTTT.

This clonotype was observed a few times. CDR3 nucleotides: TGTGCCATCAGTGAGTATCAGGAGGCTAACTATGGCTACACCTTC. This gives the protein CAISEYQEANYGYTF. The chain has TRBV10-3 and TRBJ1-2; D remains unclear. The germline V and J ends were trimmed by 1 base and 0 bases, with 9 bases remaining between them. CDR3 size: 15 residues. The germline gives CDR1 ENHRY, CDR2 SYGVKD.

The rearrangement joins TRBV18 to TRBJ2-5; maybe TRBD2 (5 bases). Trimming cost V 0 bases and J 3 bases, with 11 bases left between them. Germline V lookup: CDR1 KGHSH, CDR2 LQKENI. This CDR3 is 15 amino acids long. The CDR3 DNA sequence: TGTGCCAGCTCACCACCTTCTGGGCGGGAAGAGACCCAGTACTTC. It codes for CASSPPSGREETQYF. The whole variable domain, filled in from reference TRBV18 and TRBJ2-5, reads NAGVMQNPRHLVRRRGQEARLRCSPMKGHSHVYWYRQLPEEGLKFMVYLQKENIIDESGMPKERFSAEFPKEGPSILRIQQVVRGDSAAYFCASSPPSGREETQYFGPGTRLLVL.

The chain has TRBV25-1 and TRBJ1-5; tentative D call: TRBD1 (6 bases). The germline gives CDR1 MGHDK, CDR2 SYGVNS. V lost 2 bases, J lost 5 bases, and 16 bases lay in between. The CDR3 runs to 16 residues. The DNA of the CDR3 is TGTGCCAGCAGTGAACGGTACAGGGAGGCTCATCAGCCCCAGCATTTT. Translated, it gives CASSERYREAHQPQHF.

Only a few counts were recorded for this clonotype. The rearrangement uses TRBV6-2 or TRBV6-3 and TRBJ2-2; perhaps TRBD1 as D (5 bases). Germline CDR1 MNHEY, CDR2 SVGEGT. V was cut by 6 bases and J by 1 base, with 15 bases left in between. The CDR3 is 16 residues long. The CDR3 is CASRQKPRGNTGELFF. Written as DNA, the CDR3 is TGTGCCAGCAGACAAAAACCTAGGGGGAACACCGGGGAGCTGTTTTTT.

This clonotype was seen only a few times. The rearrangement joins TRBV6-1 to TRBJ2-2, with D perhaps TRBD1 (5 bases). The ends were cut back, 6 bases at V and 5 bases at J, with 10 bases in the middle. This CDR3 comprises 13 residues. Per the germline V gene, CDR1 is MNHNS and CDR2 is SASEGT. The CDR3 protein is CASRKGVTGELFF. The DNA for the CDR3 is TGTGCCAGCAGAAAAGGGGTGACCGGGGAGCTGTTTTTT.